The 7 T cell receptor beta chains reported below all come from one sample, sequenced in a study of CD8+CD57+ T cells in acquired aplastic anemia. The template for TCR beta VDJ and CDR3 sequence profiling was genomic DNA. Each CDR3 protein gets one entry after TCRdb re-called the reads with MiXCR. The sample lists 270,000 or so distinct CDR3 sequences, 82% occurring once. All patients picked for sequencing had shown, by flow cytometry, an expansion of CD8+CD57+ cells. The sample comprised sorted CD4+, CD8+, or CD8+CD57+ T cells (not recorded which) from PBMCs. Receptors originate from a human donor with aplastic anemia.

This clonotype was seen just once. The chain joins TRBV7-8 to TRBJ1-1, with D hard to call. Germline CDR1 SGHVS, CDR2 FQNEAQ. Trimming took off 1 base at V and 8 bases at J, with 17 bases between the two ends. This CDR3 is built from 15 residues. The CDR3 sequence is CASSLERSPDTEAFF. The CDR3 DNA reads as TGTGCCAGCAGCTTAGAGCGAAGTCCCGATACGGAAGCTTTCTTT.

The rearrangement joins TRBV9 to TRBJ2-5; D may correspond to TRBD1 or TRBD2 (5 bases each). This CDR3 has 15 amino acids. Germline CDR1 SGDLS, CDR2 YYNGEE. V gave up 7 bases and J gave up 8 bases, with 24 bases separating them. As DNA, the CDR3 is TGTGCCAGCGGAGCAGAGGGGACCAGTCAATACACCCAGTACTTC. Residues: CASGAEGTSQYTQYF.

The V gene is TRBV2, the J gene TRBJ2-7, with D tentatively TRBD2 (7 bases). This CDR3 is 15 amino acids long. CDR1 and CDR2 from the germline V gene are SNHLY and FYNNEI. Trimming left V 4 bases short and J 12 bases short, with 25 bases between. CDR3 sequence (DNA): TGTGCCAGCAGTGGGGGGAGGGGGGCCTACACCGAAGCGTACGTC. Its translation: CASSGGRGAYTEAYV.

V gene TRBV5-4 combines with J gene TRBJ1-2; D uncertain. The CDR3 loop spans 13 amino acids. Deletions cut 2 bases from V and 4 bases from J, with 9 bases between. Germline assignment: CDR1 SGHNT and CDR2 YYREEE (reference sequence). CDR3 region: CASSFTSVYGYTF. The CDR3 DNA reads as TGTGCCAGCAGCTTTACTAGCGTCTATGGCTACACCTTC. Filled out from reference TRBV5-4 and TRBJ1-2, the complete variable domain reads ETGVTQSPTHLIKTRGQQVTLRCSSQSGHNTVSWYQQALGQGPQFIFQYYREEENGRGNFPPRFSGLQFPNYSSELNVNALELDDSALYLCASSFTSVYGYTFGSGTRLTVV.

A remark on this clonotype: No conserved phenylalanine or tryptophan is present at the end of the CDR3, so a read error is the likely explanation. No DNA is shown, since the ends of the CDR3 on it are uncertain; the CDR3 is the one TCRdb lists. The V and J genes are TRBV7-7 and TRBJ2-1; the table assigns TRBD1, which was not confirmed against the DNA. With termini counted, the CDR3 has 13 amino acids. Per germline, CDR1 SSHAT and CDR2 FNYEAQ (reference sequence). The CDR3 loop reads CASSSTYRGHQQY.

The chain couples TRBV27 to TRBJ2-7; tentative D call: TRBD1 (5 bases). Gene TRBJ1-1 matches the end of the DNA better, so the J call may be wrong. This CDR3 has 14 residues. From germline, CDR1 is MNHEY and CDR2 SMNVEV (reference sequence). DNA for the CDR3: TGTGCCAGCAGTTTATCGCAGGGTACCTCTGAAGCTTTCTTT. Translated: CASSLSQGTSEAFF.

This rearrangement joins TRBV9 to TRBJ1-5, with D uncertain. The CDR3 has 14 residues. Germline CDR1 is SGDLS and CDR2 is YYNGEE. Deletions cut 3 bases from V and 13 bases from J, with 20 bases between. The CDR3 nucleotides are TGTGCCAGCAGCGATGCTTACAGCAATCAGCAGCAGCATTTT. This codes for CASSDAYSNQQQHF.